Listed here is a single TCR beta chain. This specimen comes from a study of blood T cell repertoires in COVID-19. Looking at the study overall: Acute and convalescent COVID-19 samples came from the United States, Italy and Spain.

Trimming cost V 6 bases and J 2 bases, with 13 bases left between them. Germline V gene data show CDR1 as LNHNV and CDR2 as YYDKDF (reference sequence). CDR3 size: 14 residues. Assay used: immunoSEQ multiplex PCR; TCRdb lists only in-frame clones, some missing. This table holds approximately 170,000 clones, less than 85% found once. The chain has TRBV15 and TRBJ1-1; D possibly corresponds to TRBD1 (6 bases). The TCR sequence derives from a man aged 50-59 years who had recovered from COVID-19. The specimen sequenced was PBMCs or T cells enriched from blood (not recorded which). This chain's CDR3 is CATSLLGTNTEAFF. The CDR3 coding sequence is TGTGCCACCAGTCTACTAGGGACAAACACTGAAGCTTTCTTT.